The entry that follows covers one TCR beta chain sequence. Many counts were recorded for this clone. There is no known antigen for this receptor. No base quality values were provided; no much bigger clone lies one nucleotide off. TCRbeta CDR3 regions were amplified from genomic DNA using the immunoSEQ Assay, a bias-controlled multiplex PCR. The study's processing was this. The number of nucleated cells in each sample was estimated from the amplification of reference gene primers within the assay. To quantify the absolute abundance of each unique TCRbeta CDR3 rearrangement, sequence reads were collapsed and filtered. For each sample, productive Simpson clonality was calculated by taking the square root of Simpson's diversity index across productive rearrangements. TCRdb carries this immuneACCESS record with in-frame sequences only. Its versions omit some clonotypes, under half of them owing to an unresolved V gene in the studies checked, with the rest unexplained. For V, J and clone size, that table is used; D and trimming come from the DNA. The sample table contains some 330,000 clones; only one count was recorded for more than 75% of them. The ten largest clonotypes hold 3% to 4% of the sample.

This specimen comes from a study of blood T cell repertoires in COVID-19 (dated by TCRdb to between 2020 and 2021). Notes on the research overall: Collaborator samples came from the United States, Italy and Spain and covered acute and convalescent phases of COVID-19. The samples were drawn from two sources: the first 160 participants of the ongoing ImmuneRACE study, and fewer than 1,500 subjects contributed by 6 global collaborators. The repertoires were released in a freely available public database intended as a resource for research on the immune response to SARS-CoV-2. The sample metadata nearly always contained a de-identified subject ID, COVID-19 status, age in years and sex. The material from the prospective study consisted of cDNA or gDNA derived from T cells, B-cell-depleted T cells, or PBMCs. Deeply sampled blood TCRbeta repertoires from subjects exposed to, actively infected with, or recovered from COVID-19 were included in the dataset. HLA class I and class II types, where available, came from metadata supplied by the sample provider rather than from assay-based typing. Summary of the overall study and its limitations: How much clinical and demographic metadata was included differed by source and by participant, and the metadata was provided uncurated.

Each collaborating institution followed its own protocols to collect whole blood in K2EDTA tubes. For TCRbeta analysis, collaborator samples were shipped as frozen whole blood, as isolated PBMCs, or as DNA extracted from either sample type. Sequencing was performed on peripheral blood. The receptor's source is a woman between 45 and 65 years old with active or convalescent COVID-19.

The nucleotide sequence is given as TGTGCCAGCAGCCCCCGACTAGCGGGGGGCAACACCGGGGAGCTGTTTTTT. The encoded protein is CASSPRLAGGNTGELFF. The chain was built from TRBV5-5 and TRBJ2-2, with 13 middle bases fitting TRBD2. In the germline V gene (reference sequence), CDR1 corresponds to SGHKS and CDR2 to YYEKEE. Measured from the cysteine to the phenylalanine, the CDR3 is 17 residues long. Just CDR3 DNA is preserved here, 51 bases in frame from base 1. V is cut back by 4 bases and J by 2 bases, with 5 bases in the junction unmatched.